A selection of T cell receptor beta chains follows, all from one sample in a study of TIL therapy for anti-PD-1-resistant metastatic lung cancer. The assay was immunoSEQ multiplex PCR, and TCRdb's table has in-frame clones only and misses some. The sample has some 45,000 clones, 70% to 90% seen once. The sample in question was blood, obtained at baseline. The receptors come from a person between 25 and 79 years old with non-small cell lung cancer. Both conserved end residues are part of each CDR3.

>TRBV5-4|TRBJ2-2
CASSSAVGSTGELFF
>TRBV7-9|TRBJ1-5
CASSPGDRDQPQHF
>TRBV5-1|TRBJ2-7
CASSVAGLQNEQYF
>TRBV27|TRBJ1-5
CASADRRNQPQHF
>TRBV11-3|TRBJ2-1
CASSLRDNEQFF
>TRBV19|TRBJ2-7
CASSSIAGGNEQYF
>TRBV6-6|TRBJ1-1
CASSYTALGGATEAFF
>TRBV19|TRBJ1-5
CASSTDRISNQPQHF
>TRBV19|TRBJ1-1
CASSWGGWYGEAFF
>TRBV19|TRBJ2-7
CASSSLARSYEQYF
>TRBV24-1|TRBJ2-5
CATSDARTEETQYF